The next 18 T cell receptor beta chains were all read from a single sample in a study of cytomegalovirus exposure and HLA in healthy donors. The PCR was carried out with 60 Vbeta primers and 13 Jbeta primers. Sequencing used immunoSEQ multiplex PCR; TCRdb keeps in-frame clones, though not all of them. Of 150,000 or so clones listed, around 74% are singletons. The source material was PBMCs. The receptors were gathered from a female donor in good health and CMV-seronegative.

This chain links TRBV15 with TRBJ2-1, with D possibly TRBD1 on 6 matching bases. The germline CDR1 and CDR2 sequences are LNHNV and YYDKDF (reference sequence). Trimming removed 0 bases at V and 10 bases at J, with 16 bases between. This CDR3 contains 15 residues. CDR3 nucleotide sequence: TGTGCCACCAGCAGAGAGGGCGGCAGGGGATACGAGCAGTTCTTC. It yields the protein CATSREGGRGYEQFF.

The chain has TRBV5-1 and TRBJ2-2; D is perhaps TRBD1 (6 bases). The germline V and J ends were trimmed by 6 bases and 6 bases, with 18 bases remaining between them. CDR1 is SGHRS, CDR2 YFSETQ, per germline. The CDR3 has 15 residues. The CDR3 nucleotides are TGCGCCAGCAACGACGGGACACTCGGGCCCGGGGAGCTGTTTTTT. Amino acids: CASNDGTLGPGELFF.

The chain combines TRBV5-4 with TRBJ2-7, with D possibly matching TRBD1 (5 bases). The CDR3 extends over 14 amino acids. V lost 1 base, J lost 2 bases, and 10 bases lay in between. Germline loops: CDR1 SGHNT, CDR2 YYREEE (reference sequence). CDR3 in amino acids: CASSLYQGAYEQYF. CDR3 coding DNA: TGTGCCAGCAGCTTGTACCAGGGCGCCTACGAGCAGTACTTC.

The rearrangement uses TRBV14 and TRBJ2-7, with 8 bases aligning to TRBD2. The CDR3 is 15 residues long. Losses at the gene ends were 4 bases for V and 4 bases for J; bases not matched to a gene: 9. CDR1 and CDR2 (germline): SGHDN, FVKESK. The CDR3: CASSPASGRAYEQYF. CDR3 DNA: TGTGCCAGCAGCCCGGCGAGCGGGAGAGCTTACGAGCAGTACTTC.

The chain has TRBV28 and TRBJ1-4; D is uncertain. Germline V gene sequence: CDR1 MDHEN, CDR2 SYDVKM. The CDR3 has 13 amino acids. V was shortened by 7 bases and J by 8 bases, with 14 bases between the two germline ends. The CDR3 reads CASKGGWREKLFF. CDR3 DNA: TGTGCCAGCAAGGGAGGGTGGCGAGAAAAACTGTTTTTT.

The chain couples TRBV28 to TRBJ1-3; tentatively, D is TRBD1 (5 bases). Trimming took off 6 bases at V and 5 bases at J, with 17 bases between the two ends. The CDR3 has 15 residues. The V gene's germline CDR1 is MDHEN and CDR2 SYDVKM. The CDR3 nucleotides are TGTGCCAGCAGGCAGGGCGGGAGTTTTAGAAACACCATATATTTT. Protein: CASRQGGSFRNTIYF.

The sample holds one count of this clone. This chain links TRBV13 with TRBJ1-1, with unresolved D. Trimming left V 4 bases short and J 4 bases short, with 13 bases between. Looked up from germline, CDR1 is PRHDT and CDR2 is FYEKMQ (reference sequence). This CDR3 is 14 amino acids long. CDR3 sequence reads: CASSSRRRGTEAFF. Here the CDR3 DNA reads TGTGCCAGCAGCTCCCGGCGGCGGGGCACTGAAGCTTTCTTT.

The chain carries TRBV7-9 and TRBJ1-4; weak D call: TRBD1 (5 bases). The V gene's germline CDR1 is SEHNR and CDR2 FQNEAQ (reference sequence). This CDR3 has 13 amino acids. Trimming removed 6 bases at V and 5 bases at J, with 10 bases between. The CDR3 nucleotides read TGTGCCAGCAGAGGGCAGGGAAATGAAAAACTGTTTTTT. It is translated as CASRGQGNEKLFF.

This clone showed up just once. This chain uses TRBV6-1 with TRBJ1-4, with D perhaps matching TRBD1 (6 bases). Trimming cost V 6 bases and J 8 bases, with 16 bases left between them. Germline V gene lookup returns CDR1 MNHNS and CDR2 SASEGT. The CDR3 covers 14 residues. CDR3 in amino acids: CASRSDSPREKLFF. Here the CDR3 DNA reads TGTGCCAGCAGATCGGACAGCCCGAGGGAAAAACTGTTTTTT.

There are a few counts of this clone. The CDR3 spells CASSPVLSGANVLTF. The CDR3 DNA follows: TGTGCCAGCAGCCCTGTCTTATCTGGGGCCAACGTCCTGACTTTC. This chain links TRBV7-6 with TRBJ2-6; D not certain. CDR1 is SGHVS, CDR2 FNYEAQ, per germline. The V end lost 5 bases, the J end lost 1 base, and 9 bases lay between the germline ends. This CDR3 has 15 residues.

This clone was detected only a few times. The chain recombines TRBV11-2 with TRBJ2-7; D ambiguous. In germline, CDR1 is SGHAT, CDR2 FQNNGV. V was pared by 2 bases and J by 3 bases, with 8 bases between. This CDR3 spans 13 amino acids. CDR3 bases: TGTGCCAGCAGCTTATCCGAGCGCTACGAGCAGTACTTC. Residues: CASSLSERYEQYF.

V gene TRBV27 combines with J gene TRBJ2-1; 8 positions match TRBD2. Germline loops: CDR1 MNHEY, CDR2 SMNVEV (reference sequence). This CDR3 has 13 amino acids. Losses at the gene ends were 8 bases for V and 5 bases for J; bases not matched to a gene: 5. In DNA, the CDR3 is TGTGCCAGCGGGACTAGGGGGAACAATGAGCAGTTCTTC. Amino acids: CASGTRGNNEQFF.

V usage is TRBV30 and J usage is TRBJ2-1; TRBD2 matches 10 bases. This CDR3 region has 15 residues. With 0 bases clipped from V and 7 bases from J, the junction kept 6 bases outside the gene matches. Germline assignment: CDR1 GTSNPN and CDR2 SVGIG (reference sequence). CDR3 coding DNA: TGTGCCTGGAGTGTACGCCTAGCGGGAGTAAATGAGCAGTTCTTC. It is translated as CAWSVRLAGVNEQFF.

V is TRBV27 and J is TRBJ1-6; D may be TRBD1 (6 bases). This CDR3 comprises 15 residues. Germline assignment: CDR1 MNHEY and CDR2 SMNVEV (reference sequence). V lost 6 bases and J lost 10, with 19 bases in between. The chain's CDR3 is CASRSDSGKRSPLHF. The DNA of the CDR3 is TGTGCCAGCAGATCGGACAGCGGGAAAAGATCACCCCTCCACTTT.

The V and J genes are TRBV28 and TRBJ1-4, with a possible D match to TRBD1 (6 bases). Looked up from germline, CDR1 is MDHEN and CDR2 is SYDVKM. The CDR3 consists of 13 residues. Trimming pared 9 bases from V and 6 bases from J, leaving 14 bases between. The CDR3 nucleotides read TGTGCCAGGGGGGGGGCGGGGGATGAAAAACTGTTTTTT. It specifies CARGGAGDEKLFF.

This sequence joins TRBV15 and TRBJ2-1, with D hard to call. This CDR3 is 13 amino acids long. CDR1 and CDR2 from the germline V gene are LNHNV and YYDKDF (reference sequence). V was pared by 2 bases and J by 8 bases, with 10 bases between. CDR3: CATSRPNRDEQFF. The CDR3 DNA follows: TGTGCCACCAGCAGACCAAATCGGGATGAGCAGTTCTTC. Using reference TRBV15 and TRBJ2-1 for the parts outside the CDR3, the full variable domain is DAMVIQNPRYQVTQFGKPVTLSCSQTLNHNVMYWYQQKSSQAPKLLFHYYDKDFNNEADTPDNFQSRRPNTSFCFLDIRSPGLGDTAMYLCATSRPNRDEQFFGPGTRLTVL.

The chain uses TRBV15 and TRBJ2-2, with a weak D call TRBD2 (5 bases). This CDR3 comprises 17 residues. V dropped 3 bases and J dropped 1 base, with 15 bases sitting between them. Looked up from germline, CDR1 is LNHNV and CDR2 is YYDKDF (reference sequence). The CDR3 DNA reads TGTGCCACCAGCAGGCCCCGAGGGAGATTGAACACCGGGGAGCTGTTTTTT. Protein sequence: CATSRPRGRLNTGELFF.

This sequence joins TRBV7-2 and TRBJ2-1, with 9 nucleotides matching TRBD2. V gave up 4 bases and J gave up 7 bases; unmatched junction bases: 5. The germline V gene encodes CDR1 SGHTA and CDR2 FQGNSA. The CDR3 runs 14 residues. The CDR3 coding sequence is TGTGCCAGCAGCTCTCGACTAGCGGTGAATGAGCAGTTCTTC. This sequence encodes CASSSRLAVNEQFF. Variable domain in full (rest from reference TRBV7-2 and TRBJ2-1): GAGVSQSPSNKVTEKGKDVELRCDPISGHTALYWYRQSLGQGLEFLIYFQGNSAPDKSGLPSDRFSAERTGGSVSTLTIQRTQQEDSAVYLCASSSRLAVNEQFFGPGTRLTVL.